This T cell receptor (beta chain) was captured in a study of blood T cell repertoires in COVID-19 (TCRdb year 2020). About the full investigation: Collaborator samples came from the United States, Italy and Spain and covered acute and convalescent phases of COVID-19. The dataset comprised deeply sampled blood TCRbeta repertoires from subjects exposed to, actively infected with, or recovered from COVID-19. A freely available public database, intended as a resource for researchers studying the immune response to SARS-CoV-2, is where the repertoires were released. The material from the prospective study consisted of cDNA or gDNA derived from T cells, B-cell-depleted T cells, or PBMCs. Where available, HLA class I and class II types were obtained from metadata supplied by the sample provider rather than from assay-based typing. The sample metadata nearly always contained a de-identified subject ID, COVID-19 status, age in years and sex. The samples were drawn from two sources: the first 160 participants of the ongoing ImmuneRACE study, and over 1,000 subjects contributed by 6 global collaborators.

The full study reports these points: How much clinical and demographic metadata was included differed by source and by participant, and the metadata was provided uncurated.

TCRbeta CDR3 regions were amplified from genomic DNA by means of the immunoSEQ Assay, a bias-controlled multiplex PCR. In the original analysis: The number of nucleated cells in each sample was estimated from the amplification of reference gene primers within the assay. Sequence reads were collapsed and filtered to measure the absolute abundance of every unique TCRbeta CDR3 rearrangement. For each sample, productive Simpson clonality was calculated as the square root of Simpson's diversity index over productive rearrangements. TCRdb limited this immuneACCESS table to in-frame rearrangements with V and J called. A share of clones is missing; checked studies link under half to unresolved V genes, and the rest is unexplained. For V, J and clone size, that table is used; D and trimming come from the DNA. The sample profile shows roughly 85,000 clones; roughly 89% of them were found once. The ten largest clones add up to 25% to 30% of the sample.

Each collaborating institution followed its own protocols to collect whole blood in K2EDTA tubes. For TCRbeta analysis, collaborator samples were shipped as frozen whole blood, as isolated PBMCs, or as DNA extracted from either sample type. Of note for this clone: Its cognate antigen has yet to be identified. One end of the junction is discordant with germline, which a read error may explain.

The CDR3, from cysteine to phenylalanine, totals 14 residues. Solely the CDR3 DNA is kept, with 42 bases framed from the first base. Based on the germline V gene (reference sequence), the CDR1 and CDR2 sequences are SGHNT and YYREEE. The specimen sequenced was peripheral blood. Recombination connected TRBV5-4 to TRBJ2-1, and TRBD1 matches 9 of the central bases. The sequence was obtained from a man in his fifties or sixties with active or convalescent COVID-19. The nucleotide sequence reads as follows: TGTGCCAGCAGCGGCGGGACAGGGTACACTGAGCAGTTCTTC. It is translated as CASSGGTGYTEQFF.